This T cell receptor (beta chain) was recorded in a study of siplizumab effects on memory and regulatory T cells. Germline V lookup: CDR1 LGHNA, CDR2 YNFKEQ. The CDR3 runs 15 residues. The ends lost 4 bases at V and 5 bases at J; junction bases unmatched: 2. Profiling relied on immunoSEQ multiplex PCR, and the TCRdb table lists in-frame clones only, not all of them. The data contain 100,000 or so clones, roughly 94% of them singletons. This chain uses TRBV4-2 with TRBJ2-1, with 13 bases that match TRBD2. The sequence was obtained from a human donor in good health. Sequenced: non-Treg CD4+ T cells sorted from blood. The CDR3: CASSLGTSGDNEQFF. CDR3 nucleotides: TGTGCCAGCAGCCTCGGGACTAGCGGGGACAATGAGCAGTTCTTC.